What follows are 17 T cell receptor beta chains derived from one specimen sequenced in a study of blood T cell repertoires in COVID-19. Assay used: immunoSEQ multiplex PCR; TCRdb lists only in-frame clones, some missing. The table has approximately 300,000 clones, more than 70% seen once. The sample comprised peripheral blood. The receptors here all came from a woman in her 30s with COVID-19, enrolled during active disease.

The rearrangement uses TRBV12-5 and TRBJ1-5, with 8 bases fitting TRBD1. Trimming removed 3 bases from V and 3 bases from J; junction bases left unmatched: 7. Germline V gene data show CDR1 as LGHNT and CDR2 as FRNRAP. CDR3 length equals 16 residues. Here the CDR3 DNA reads TGTGCTAGTGGTTTTTCGACAGGGGATGACAATCAGCCCCAGCATTTT. It specifies CASGFSTGDDNQPQHF.

The chain's CDR3 is CASSSDRDRSPLHF. CDR3 DNA sequence: TGTGCCAGCAGCTCCGACAGGGACCGTTCACCCCTCCACTTT. The rearrangement joins TRBV7-2 to TRBJ1-6, with 7 bases that match TRBD1. The CDR3 extends over 14 amino acids. Germline V gene lookup returns CDR1 SGHTA and CDR2 FQGNSA. J lost 9 bases, V lost 4 bases, and 6 bases had no gene match.

This clone showed up just once. The chain has TRBV5-8 and TRBJ2-1; D might be TRBD1 (6 bases). The CDR3 loop spans 19 amino acids. Germline CDR1 and CDR2: SGHTS and YDEGEE. The V gene lost 2 bases and the J gene lost 0 bases, with 21 bases spanning the gap. The CDR3 region is CASSFRFWDKSFSYNEQFF. CDR3 coding DNA: TGTGCCAGCAGCTTCCGGTTCTGGGACAAATCTTTCTCCTACAATGAGCAGTTCTTC. Full variable domain (missing parts from reference TRBV5-8 and TRBJ2-1): EAGVTQSPTHLIKTRGQQATLRCSPISGHTSVYWYQQALGLGLQFLLWYDEGEERNRGNFPPRFSGRQFPNYSSELNVNALELEDSALYLCASSFRFWDKSFSYNEQFFGPGTRLTVL.

This rearrangement joins TRBV18 to TRBJ1-3; 7 bases fit TRBD1. The trim removed 0 bases at V and 4 bases at J, leaving 6 bases unmatched. The CDR3 spans 16 residues. Per the germline V gene, CDR1 is KGHSH and CDR2 is LQKENI. CDR3 DNA: TGTGCCAGCTCACCACCCGGGACAGCGGCCGGAAACACCATATATTTT. Protein sequence: CASSPPGTAAGNTIYF.

The gene calls are TRBV11-2 and TRBJ2-1, with 11 bases aligning to TRBD1. The CDR3 is 14 residues long. Germline V CDR1 and CDR2: SGHAT, FQNNGV. V lost 1 base and J lost 8; bases outside the gene matches: 1. In DNA, the CDR3 is TGTGCCAGCAGCTTAGGGGACAGGGGGTATGAGCAGTTCTTC. This encodes CASSLGDRGYEQFF.

The chain uses TRBV25-1 and TRBJ2-5; the match to TRBD1 covers 7 bases. V lost 4 bases to trimming and J lost 5 bases; unmatched junction nucleotides: 10. The CDR3 is 15 amino acids. Germline V gene data show CDR1 as MGHDK and CDR2 as SYGVNS. The CDR3 is CASSVWGQLKETQYF. The DNA of the CDR3 is TGTGCCAGCAGTGTCTGGGGACAGTTAAAGGAGACCCAGTACTTC.

The chain carries TRBV7-9 and TRBJ1-1; no definite D call. Germline V lookup: CDR1 SEHNR, CDR2 FQNEAQ (reference sequence). Trimming left V 1 base short and J 0 bases short, with 6 bases between. The CDR3 length is 14 residues. This CDR3 reads CASSLGLVNTEAFF. The CDR3 nucleotides read TGTGCCAGCAGCTTAGGGCTCGTGAACACTGAAGCTTTCTTT.

This chain joins TRBV27 and TRBJ2-7, with a tentative D call TRBD1 (5 bases). The germline CDR1 and CDR2 sequences are MNHEY and SMNVEV (reference sequence). CDR3 length: 15 amino acids. V dropped 0 bases and J dropped 1 base, with 10 bases sitting between them. The CDR3 is CASSLSAGPSYEQYF. In DNA form, the CDR3 reads TGTGCCAGCAGTTTATCGGCAGGGCCGTCCTACGAGCAGTACTTC.

The genes are TRBV9 and TRBJ1-5, with 11 bases matching TRBD1. Germline V gene data show CDR1 as SGDLS and CDR2 as YYNGEE. This CDR3 spans 15 amino acids. V lost 3 bases and J lost 6; bases outside the gene matches: 5. The CDR3 DNA sequence: TGTGCCAGCAGCGGGGACAGGGGGGAAGGTCAGCCCCAGCATTTT. The encoded protein is CASSGDRGEGQPQHF.

The chain links TRBV4-3 to TRBJ1-3; no clear D. The CDR3 is made up of 19 amino acids. V was trimmed by 0 bases and J by 0 bases, leaving 18 bases between them. Germline V gene lookup returns CDR1 LGHNA and CDR2 YSLEER. In DNA form, the CDR3 reads TGCGCCAGCAGCCAAGATCGAAATAGTAGACTGATCTCTGGAAACACCATATATTTT. It encodes CASSQDRNSRLISGNTIYF.

V gene TRBV19 combines with J gene TRBJ2-2, with D tentatively TRBD1 (6 bases). V was trimmed by 4 bases and J by 2 bases, leaving 8 bases between them. Germline V CDR1 and CDR2: LNHDA, SQIVND (reference sequence). CDR3 length: 14 residues. The CDR3 region is CASSSRGNTGELFF. In nucleotides, the CDR3 is TGTGCCAGTAGTAGCAGGGGTAACACCGGGGAGCTGTTTTTT.

The chain employs TRBV15 and TRBJ2-1; D may be TRBD2 (6 bases). Germline-derived CDR1 and CDR2 are LNHNV and YYDKDF (reference sequence). The CDR3 sequence is 15 residues long. Trimming took 5 bases from V and 5 from J, leaving 16 bases between them. CDR3 DNA: TGTGCCACCAGCCCCCCCCTCGGCGGGGACAATGAGCAGTTCTTC. Residues: CATSPPLGGDNEQFF.

The chain employs TRBV3-1 (or the pseudogene TRBV3-2) and TRBJ2-5, with D perhaps matching TRBD2 (5 bases). The CDR3 runs 12 residues. Germline CDR1 reads LGHDT; CDR2 reads YNNKEL (reference sequence). V dropped 5 bases and J dropped 5 bases, with 9 bases sitting between them. The CDR3, as DNA: TGTGCCAGCAGCTCCCCGGGGGAGACCCAGTACTTC. This encodes CASSSPGETQYF.

J is TRBJ2-1 and V is TRBV5-1; 10 bases fit TRBD2. CDR1 is SGHRS and CDR2 is YFSETQ in the germline V gene. The CDR3 totals 16 residues. The J segment lost 2 bases and the V segment lost 3 bases, leaving 5 bases of the junction unmatched. CDR3 sequence: CASSSGTSVAYNEQFF. DNA of the CDR3: TGCGCCAGCAGCTCCGGGACTAGCGTGGCCTACAATGAGCAGTTCTTC. Full variable domain (outside the CDR3, taken from reference TRBV5-1 and TRBJ2-1): KAGVTQTPRYLIKTRGQQVTLSCSPISGHRSVSWYQQTPGQGLQFLFEYFSETQRNKGNFPGRFSGRQFSNSRSEMNVSTLELGDSALYLCASSSGTSVAYNEQFFGPGTRLTVL.

The gene calls are TRBV4-3 and TRBJ1-1; D remains unclear. Between the trimmed V and J ends, which lost 3 bases and 5 bases, there was a span of 10 bases. Germline CDR1 reads LGHNA; CDR2 reads YSLEER. This CDR3 contains 13 residues. The CDR3 loop reads CASSQADKTEAFF. In DNA form, the CDR3 reads TGCGCCAGCAGCCAGGCTGACAAGACTGAAGCTTTCTTT.

This rearrangement joins TRBV19 to TRBJ2-4, with TRBD2 matching 14 bases. The CDR3 has 16 amino acids. V gave up 2 bases and J gave up 9 bases; unmatched junction bases: 6. Germline CDR1 LNHDA, CDR2 SQIVND (reference sequence). CDR3 region: CASSILPGTSGSIQYF. The CDR3, as DNA: TGTGCCAGTAGTATACTCCCCGGGACTAGCGGGAGCATTCAGTACTTC.

The chain carries TRBV5-1 and TRBJ2-1, with TRBD2 matching 11 bases. The length of the CDR3 is 17 residues. After removal of 0 bases from V and 1 base from J, the junction contained 3 bases not matched to a gene. Germline CDR1 is SGHRS and CDR2 is YFSETQ. The CDR3 here is CASSLGASGRSYNEQFF. The CDR3 DNA follows: TGCGCCAGCAGCTTGGGCGCTAGCGGGAGGTCCTACAATGAGCAGTTCTTC.